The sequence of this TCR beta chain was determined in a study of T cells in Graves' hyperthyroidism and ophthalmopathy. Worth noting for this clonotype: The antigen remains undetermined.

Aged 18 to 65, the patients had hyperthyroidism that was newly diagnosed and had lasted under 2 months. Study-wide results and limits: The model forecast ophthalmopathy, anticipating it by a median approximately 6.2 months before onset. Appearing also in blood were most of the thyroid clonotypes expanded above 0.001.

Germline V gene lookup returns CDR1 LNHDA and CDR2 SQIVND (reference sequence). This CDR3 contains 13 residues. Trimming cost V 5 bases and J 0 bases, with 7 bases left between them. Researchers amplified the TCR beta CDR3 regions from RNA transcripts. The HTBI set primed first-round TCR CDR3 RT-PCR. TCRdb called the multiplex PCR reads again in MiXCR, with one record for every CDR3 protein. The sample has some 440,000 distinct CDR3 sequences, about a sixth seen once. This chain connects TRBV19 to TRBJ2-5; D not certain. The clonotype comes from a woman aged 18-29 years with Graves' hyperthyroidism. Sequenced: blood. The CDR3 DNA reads TGTGCCAGTAGTTTTACTAACCAAGAGACCCAGTACTTC. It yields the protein CASSFTNQETQYF. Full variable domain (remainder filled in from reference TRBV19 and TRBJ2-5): DGGITQSPKYLFRKEGQNVTLSCEQNLNHDAMYWYRQDPGQGLRLIYYSQIVNDFQKGDIAEGYSVSREKKESFPLTVTSAQKNPTAFYLCASSFTNQETQYFGPGTRLLVL.